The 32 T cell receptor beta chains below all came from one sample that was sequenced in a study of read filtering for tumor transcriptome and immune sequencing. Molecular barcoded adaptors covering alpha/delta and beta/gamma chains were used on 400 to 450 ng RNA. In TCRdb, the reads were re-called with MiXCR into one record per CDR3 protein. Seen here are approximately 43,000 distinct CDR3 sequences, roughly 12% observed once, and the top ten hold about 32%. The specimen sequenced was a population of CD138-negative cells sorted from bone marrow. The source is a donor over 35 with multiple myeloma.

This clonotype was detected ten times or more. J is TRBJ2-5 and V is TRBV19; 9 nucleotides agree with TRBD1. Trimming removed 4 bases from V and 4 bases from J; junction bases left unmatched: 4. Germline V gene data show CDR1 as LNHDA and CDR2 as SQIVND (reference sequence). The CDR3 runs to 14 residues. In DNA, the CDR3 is TGTGCCAGTAGTAAAACAGGGGGCATAGAGACCCAGTACTTC. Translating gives CASSKTGGIETQYF.

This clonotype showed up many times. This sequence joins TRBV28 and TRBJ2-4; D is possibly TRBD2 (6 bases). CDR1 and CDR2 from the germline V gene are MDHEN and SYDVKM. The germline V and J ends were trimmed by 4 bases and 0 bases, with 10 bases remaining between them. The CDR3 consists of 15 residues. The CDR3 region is CASSSLAVAKNIQYF. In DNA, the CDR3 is TGTGCCAGCAGTTCGTTAGCGGTAGCCAAAAACATTCAGTACTTC.

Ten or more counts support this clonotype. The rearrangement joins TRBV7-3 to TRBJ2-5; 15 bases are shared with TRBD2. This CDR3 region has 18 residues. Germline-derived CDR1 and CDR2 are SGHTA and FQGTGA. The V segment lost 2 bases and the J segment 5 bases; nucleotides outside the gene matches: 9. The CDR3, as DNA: TGTGCCAGCAGCTTAGGACTAGCGGGAGGGCCGGTAATCGAGACCCAGTACTTC. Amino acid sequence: CASSLGLAGGPVIETQYF.

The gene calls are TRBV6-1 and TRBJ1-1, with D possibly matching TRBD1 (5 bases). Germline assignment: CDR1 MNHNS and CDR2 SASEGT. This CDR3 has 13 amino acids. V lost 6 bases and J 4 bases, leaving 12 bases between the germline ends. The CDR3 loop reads CASRRRQPTEAFF. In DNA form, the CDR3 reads TGTGCCAGCAGACGGAGACAGCCCACTGAAGCTTTCTTT.

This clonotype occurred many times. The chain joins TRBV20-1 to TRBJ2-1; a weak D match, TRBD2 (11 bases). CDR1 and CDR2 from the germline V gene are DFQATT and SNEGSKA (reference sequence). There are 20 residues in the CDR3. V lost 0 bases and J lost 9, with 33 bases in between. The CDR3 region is CSARDLGDRGVAGGLGEQFF. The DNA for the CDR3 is TGCAGTGCTAGAGACCTCGGGGACAGGGGTGTAGCGGGAGGGCTGGGTGAGCAGTTCTTC.

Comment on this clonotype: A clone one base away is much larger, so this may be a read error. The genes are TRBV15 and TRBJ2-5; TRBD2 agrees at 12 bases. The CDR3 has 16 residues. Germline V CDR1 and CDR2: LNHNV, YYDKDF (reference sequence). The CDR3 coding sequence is TGTGCCACCAGCAGAGAAAGGACTAGCGGGATTGAGACCCATTACTTC. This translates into CATSRERTSGIETHYF.

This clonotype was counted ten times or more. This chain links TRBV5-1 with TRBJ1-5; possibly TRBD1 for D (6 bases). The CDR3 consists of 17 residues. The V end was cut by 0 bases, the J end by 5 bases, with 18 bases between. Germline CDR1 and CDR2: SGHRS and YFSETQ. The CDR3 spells CASSLGPRQAGDQPQHF. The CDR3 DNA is TGCGCCAGCAGCTTGGGTCCTAGACAGGCTGGCGATCAGCCCCAGCATTTT.

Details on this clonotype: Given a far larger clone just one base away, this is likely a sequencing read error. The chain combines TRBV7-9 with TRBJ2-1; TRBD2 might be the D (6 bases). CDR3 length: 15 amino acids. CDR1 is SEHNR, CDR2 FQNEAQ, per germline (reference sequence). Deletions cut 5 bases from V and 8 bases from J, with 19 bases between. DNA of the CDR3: TGTGCCAGCAGCCCCGGACCAGCGGGTTCGGATGAGCAGTTCTTC. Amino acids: CASSPGPAGSDEQFF. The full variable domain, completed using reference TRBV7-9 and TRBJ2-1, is DTGVSQNPRHKITKRGQNVTFRCDPISEHNRLYWYRQTLGQGPEFLTYFQNEAQLEKSRLLSDRFSAERPKGSFSTLEIQRTEQGDSAMYLCASSPGPAGSDEQFFGPGTRLTVL.

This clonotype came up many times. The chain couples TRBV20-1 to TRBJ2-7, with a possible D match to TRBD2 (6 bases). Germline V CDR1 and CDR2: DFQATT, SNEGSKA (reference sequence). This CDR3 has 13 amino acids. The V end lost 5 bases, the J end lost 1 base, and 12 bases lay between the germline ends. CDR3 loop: CSAYQTSSYEQYF. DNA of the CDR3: TGCAGTGCTTATCAGACTAGTTCCTACGAGCAGTACTTC.

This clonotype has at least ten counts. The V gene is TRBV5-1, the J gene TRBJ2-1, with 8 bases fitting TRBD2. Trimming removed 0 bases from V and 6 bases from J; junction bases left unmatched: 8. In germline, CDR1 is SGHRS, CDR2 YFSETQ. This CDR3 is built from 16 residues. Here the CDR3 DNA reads TGCGCCAGCAGCTTGGCCGGGAGGGGACTTAGCAATGAGCAGTTCTTC. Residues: CASSLAGRGLSNEQFF.

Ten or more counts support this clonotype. The CDR3 is CASSPRSGALGDEQFF. CDR3 sequence (DNA): TGTGCCAGTAGTCCACGCTCCGGGGCCTTGGGAGATGAGCAGTTCTTC. The V call is TRBV19, the J call TRBJ2-1, with D perhaps TRBD1 or TRBD2 (5 bases each). This CDR3 has 16 residues. V was pared by 5 bases and J by 8 bases, with 22 bases between. Germline CDR1 and CDR2: LNHDA and SQIVND (reference sequence).

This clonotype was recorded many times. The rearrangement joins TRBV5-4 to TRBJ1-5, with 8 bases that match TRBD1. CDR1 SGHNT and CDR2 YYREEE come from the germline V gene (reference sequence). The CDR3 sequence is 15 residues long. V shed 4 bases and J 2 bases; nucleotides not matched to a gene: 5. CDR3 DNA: TGTGCCAGCAGCATCGGACAGGGTCGCAATCAGCCCCAGCATTTT. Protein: CASSIGQGRNQPQHF.

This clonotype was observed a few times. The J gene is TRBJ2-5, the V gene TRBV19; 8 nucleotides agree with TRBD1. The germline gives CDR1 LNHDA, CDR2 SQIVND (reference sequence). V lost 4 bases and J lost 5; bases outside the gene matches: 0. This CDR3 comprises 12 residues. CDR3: CASSRDRETQYF. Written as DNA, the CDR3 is TGTGCCAGTAGTAGGGACAGGGAGACCCAGTACTTC.

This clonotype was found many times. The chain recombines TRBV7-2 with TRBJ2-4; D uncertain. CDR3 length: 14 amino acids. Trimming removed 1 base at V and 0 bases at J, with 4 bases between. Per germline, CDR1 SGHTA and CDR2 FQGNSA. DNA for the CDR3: TGTGCCAGCAGCTTAGGGTTAGCCAAAAACATTCAGTACTTC. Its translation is CASSLGLAKNIQYF.

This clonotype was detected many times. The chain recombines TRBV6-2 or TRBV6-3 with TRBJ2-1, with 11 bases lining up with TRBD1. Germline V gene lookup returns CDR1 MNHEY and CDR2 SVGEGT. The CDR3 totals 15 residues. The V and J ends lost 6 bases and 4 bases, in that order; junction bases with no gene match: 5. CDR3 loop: CASSSGTGGYNEQFF. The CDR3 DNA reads TGTGCCAGCAGCTCCGGGACAGGGGGGTACAATGAGCAGTTCTTC.

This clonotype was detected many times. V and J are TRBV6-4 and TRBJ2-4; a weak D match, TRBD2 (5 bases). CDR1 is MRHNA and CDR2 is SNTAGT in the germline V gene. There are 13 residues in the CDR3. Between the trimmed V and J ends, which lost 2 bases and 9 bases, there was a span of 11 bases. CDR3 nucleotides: TGTGCCAGCAGTGACGAGCCTGGAGGCATTCAGTACTTC. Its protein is CASSDEPGGIQYF.

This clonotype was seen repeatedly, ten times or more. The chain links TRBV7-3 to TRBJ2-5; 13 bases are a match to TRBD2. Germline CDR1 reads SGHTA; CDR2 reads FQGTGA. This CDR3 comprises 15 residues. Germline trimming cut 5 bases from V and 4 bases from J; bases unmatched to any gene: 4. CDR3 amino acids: CASSRTSGSRETQYF. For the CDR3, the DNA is TGTGCCAGCAGCCGGACTAGCGGGAGTAGAGAGACCCAGTACTTC.

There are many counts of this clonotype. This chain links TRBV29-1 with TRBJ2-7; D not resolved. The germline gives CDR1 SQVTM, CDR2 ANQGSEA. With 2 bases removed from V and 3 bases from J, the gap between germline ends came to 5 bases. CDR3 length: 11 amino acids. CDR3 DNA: TGCAGCGTTGAATTGTTCTACGAGCAGTACTTC. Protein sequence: CSVELFYEQYF.

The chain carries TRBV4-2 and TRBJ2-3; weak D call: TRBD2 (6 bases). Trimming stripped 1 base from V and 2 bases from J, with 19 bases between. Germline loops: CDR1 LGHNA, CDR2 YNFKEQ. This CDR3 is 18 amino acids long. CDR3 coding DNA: TGTGCCAGCAGCCAAGTCCGTGGAGGGGCCGCGCCCACAGATACGCAGTATTTT. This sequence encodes CASSQVRGGAAPTDTQYF.

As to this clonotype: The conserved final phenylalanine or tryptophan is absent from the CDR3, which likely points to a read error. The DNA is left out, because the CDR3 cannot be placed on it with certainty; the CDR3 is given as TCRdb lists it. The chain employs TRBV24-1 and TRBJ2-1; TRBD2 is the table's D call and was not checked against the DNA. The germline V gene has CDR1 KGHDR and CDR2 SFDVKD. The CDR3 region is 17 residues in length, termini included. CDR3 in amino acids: CATSDPSGRGSYNEQIC.

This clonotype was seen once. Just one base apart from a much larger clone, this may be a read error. The CDR3 is CSVEVGGTGAEETQYF. In nucleotides, the CDR3 is TGCAGCGTTGAAGTTGGGGGGACAGGGGCGGAGGAGACCCAGTACTTC. J is TRBJ2-5 and V is TRBV29-1; 10 positions match TRBD1. CDR1 SQVTM and CDR2 ANQGSEA come from the germline V gene. This CDR3 spans 16 amino acids. V trimming: 1 base; J trimming: 5 bases; junction bases outside the gene matches: 10. Full variable domain (remainder filled in from reference TRBV29-1 and TRBJ2-5): SAVISQKPSRDICQRGTSLTIQCQVDSQVTMMFWYRQQPGQSLTLIATANQGSEATYESGFVIDKFPISRPNLTFSTLTVSNMSPEDSSIYLCSVEVGGTGAEETQYFGPGTRLLVL.

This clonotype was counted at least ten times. The CDR3, as DNA: TGTGCCAGCAGCTTGGGCGGGACGGCGGCCTACGAGCAGTACTTC. Translating gives CASSLGGTAAYEQYF. This rearrangement joins TRBV5-5 to TRBJ2-7; TRBD2 is a possible D gene (6 bases). Germline-derived CDR1 and CDR2 are SGHKS and YYEKEE (reference sequence). V was trimmed by 0 bases and J by 2 bases, leaving 12 bases between them. The CDR3 has 15 amino acids.

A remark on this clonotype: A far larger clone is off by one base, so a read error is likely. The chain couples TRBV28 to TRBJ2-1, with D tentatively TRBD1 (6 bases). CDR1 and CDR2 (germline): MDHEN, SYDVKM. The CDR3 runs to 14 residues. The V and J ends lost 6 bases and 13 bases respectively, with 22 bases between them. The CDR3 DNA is TGTGCCAGCAGCCTCGACAGGTCCCAAGAGACCCAGTTCTTC. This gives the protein CASSLDRSQETQFF.

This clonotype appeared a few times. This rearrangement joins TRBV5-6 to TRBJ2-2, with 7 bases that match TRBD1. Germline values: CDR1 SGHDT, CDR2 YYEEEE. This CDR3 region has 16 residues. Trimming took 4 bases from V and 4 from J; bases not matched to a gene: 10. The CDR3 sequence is CASSPWGQTSTGELFF. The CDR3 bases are TGTGCCAGCAGCCCCTGGGGACAGACAAGCACCGGGGAGCTGTTTTTT.

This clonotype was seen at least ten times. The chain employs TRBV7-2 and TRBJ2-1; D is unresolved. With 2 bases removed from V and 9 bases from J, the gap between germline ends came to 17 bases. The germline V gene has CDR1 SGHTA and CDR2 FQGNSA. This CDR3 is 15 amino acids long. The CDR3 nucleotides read TGTGCCAGCAGCTTAATCGGTGTGGGTGGTGGTGAGCAGTTCTTC. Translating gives CASSLIGVGGGEQFF. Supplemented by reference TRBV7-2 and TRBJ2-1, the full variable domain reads GAGVSQSPSNKVTEKGKDVELRCDPISGHTALYWYRQSLGQGLEFLIYFQGNSAPDKSGLPSDRFSAERTGGSVSTLTIQRTQQEDSAVYLCASSLIGVGGGEQFFGPGTRLTVL.

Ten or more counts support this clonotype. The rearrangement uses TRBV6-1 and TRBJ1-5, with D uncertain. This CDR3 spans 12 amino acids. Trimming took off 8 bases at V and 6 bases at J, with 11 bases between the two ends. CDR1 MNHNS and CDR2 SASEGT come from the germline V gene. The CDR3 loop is CASARASQPQHF. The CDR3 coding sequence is TGTGCCAGCGCGAGGGCGAGTCAGCCCCAGCATTTT.

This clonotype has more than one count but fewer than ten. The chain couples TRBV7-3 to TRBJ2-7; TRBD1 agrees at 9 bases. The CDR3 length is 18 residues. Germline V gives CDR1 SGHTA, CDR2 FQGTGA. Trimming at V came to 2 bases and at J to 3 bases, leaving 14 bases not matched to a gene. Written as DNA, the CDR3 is TGTGCCAGCAGCTTATTGGGGACAGGGTCGCTTGAAGGCTACGAGCAGTACTTC. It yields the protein CASSLLGTGSLEGYEQYF.

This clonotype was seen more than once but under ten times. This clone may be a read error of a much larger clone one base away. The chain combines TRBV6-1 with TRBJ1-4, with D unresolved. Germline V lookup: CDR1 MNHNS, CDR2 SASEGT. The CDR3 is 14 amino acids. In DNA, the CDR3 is TGTGCCAGCAGACGTCCTGGACCTAATGAAAAACTGCTTTTT. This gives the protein CASRRPGPNEKLLF.

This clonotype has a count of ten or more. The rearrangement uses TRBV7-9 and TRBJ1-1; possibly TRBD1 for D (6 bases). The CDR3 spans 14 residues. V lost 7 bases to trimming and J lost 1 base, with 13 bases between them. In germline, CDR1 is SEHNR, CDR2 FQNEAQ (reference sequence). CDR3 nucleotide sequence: TGTGCCAGCACCAAGGAGGGACAGAACACTGAAGCTTTCTTT. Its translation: CASTKEGQNTEAFF.

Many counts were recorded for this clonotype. The CDR3 nucleotides are TGTGCCAGCTCACCGCCCAGGGGAGGGGGTGACGCCAAAAACATTCAGTACTTC. Amino acids: CASSPPRGGGDAKNIQYF. The chain recombines TRBV18 with TRBJ2-4; TRBD2 might be the D (7 bases). V was pared by 3 bases and J by 1 base, with 19 bases between. Per germline, CDR1 KGHSH and CDR2 LQKENI. The CDR3 spans 18 residues. Supplemented by reference TRBV18 and TRBJ2-4, the full variable domain reads NAGVMQNPRHLVRRRGQEARLRCSPMKGHSHVYWYRQLPEEGLKFMVYLQKENIIDESGMPKERFSAEFPKEGPSILRIQQVVRGDSAAYFCASSPPRGGGDAKNIQYFGAGTRLSVL.

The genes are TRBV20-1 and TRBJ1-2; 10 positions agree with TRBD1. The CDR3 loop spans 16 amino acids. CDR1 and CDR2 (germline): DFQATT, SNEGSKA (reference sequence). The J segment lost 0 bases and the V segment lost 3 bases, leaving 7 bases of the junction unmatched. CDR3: CSASVGQGSANYGYTF. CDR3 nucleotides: TGCAGTGCTAGCGTGGGACAGGGGTCAGCTAACTATGGCTACACCTTC.

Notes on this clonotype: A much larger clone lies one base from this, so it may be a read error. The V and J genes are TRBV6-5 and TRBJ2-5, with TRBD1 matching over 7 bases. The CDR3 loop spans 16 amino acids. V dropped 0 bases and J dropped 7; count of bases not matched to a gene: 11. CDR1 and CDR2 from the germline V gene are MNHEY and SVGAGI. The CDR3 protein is CASSYSQGTVRGTQYF. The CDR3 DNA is TGTGCCAGCAGTTACTCCCAAGGGACAGTCAGAGGGACCCAGTACTTC.